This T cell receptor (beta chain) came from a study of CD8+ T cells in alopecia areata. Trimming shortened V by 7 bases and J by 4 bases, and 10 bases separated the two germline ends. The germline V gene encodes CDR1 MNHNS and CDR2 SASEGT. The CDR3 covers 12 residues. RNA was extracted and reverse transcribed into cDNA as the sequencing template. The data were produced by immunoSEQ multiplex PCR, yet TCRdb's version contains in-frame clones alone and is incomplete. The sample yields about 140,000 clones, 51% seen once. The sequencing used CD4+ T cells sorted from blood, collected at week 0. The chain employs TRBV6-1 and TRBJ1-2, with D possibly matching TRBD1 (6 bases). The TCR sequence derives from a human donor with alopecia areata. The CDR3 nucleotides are TGTGCCAGCAACTTACAGGGCTATGGCTACACCTTC. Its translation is CASNLQGYGYTF.